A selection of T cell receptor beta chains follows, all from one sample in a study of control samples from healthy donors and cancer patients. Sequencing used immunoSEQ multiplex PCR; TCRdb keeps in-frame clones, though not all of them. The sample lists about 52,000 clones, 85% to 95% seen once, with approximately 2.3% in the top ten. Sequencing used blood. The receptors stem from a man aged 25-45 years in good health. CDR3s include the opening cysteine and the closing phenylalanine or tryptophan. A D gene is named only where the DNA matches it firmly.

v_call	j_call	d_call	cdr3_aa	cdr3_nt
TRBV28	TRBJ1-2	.	CASSPGGYGYTF	TGTGCCAGCAGCCCCGGAGGCTATGGCTACACCTTC
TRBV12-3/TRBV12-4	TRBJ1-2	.	CASSLIGQGYTF	TGTGCCAGCAGTTTAATTGGTCAGGGCTACACCTTC
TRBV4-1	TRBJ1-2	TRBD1	CASSQSPTGNGYTF	TGCGCCAGCAGCCAATCCCCGACAGGGAATGGCTACACCTTC
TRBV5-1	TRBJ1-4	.	CASRESDMGKLFF	TGCGCCAGCAGGGAGTCGGATATGGGAAAACTGTTTTTT
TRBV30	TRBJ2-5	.	CAWNTGNQETQYF	TGTGCCTGGAACACAGGGAACCAAGAGACCCAGTACTTC
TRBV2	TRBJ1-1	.	CASSERGSFMNTEAFF	TGTGCCAGCAGTGAAAGGGGGAGTTTTATGAACACTGAAGCTTTCTTT
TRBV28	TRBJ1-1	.	CASSLLREAFF	TGTGCCAGCAGTTTACTTAGGGAAGCTTTCTTT
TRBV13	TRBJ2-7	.	CASSFPGRAYEQYF	TGTGCCAGCAGCTTTCCCGGCCGTGCCTACGAGCAGTACTTC
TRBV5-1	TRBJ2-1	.	CASSYPRIEGEQFF	TGCGCCAGCAGCTACCCCCGGATCGAGGGTGAGCAGTTCTTC
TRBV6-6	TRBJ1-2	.	CASSYSSGNGYTF	TGTGCCAGCAGTTACTCATCGGGGAATGGCTACACCTTC
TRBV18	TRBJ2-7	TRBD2	CASSPGLAGTYEQYF	TGTGCCAGCTCACCGGGACTAGCGGGGACCTACGAGCAGTACTTC